The following is a T cell receptor beta chain sequence with its context. Its matching antigen is unknown. An end of the junction differs from the germline gene, which may be a read error. The read stops 3 residues short of the end of the CDR3; the missing end is completed from the germline J gene. Other nucleotide sequences in the sample specify the same CDR3. This record belongs to a study of T cells in women clearing cervical HPV infection. Study summary: Case blood was drawn when the lesion was first found; control blood after infection became undetectable. Points from the study as a whole: Repertoire richness, not evenness, was significantly elevated in CIN3+ cases versus controls.

The CDR3 is 14 residues long. The germline CDR1 and CDR2 sequences are LNHDA and SQIVND (reference sequence). Assay: immunoSEQ multiplex PCR; the TCRdb copy retains only in-frame clones and omits some. Recorded here are 20,000 to 25,000 clones; the top ten clones represent 6.7%. The rearrangement links TRBV19 to TRBJ2-4; TRBD1 agrees at 10 bases. The origin of this receptor is a woman between 18 and 75 years old with a cervical HPV16 infection that either progressed to CIN3+ or cleared (not recorded which). Sequenced sample: blood buffy coat. CDR3: CASTTGTGVDGQYF. The covered CDR3 bases are TGTGCTAGTACCACCGGGACAGGGGTTGATGGT.